The subject of this entry is one TCR beta chain. The data belong to a study of blood T cell repertoires in COVID-19. As for the study in general: Material from acute and convalescent COVID-19 was sourced from the United States, Italy and Spain. The cDNA or gDNA used as material had been derived from T cells, B-cell-depleted T cells, or PBMCs.

Original processing methods: Estimation of nucleated cell counts was performed using reference gene primer amplification. Here immunoSEQ multiplex PCR was the method, and the copy in TCRdb shows in-frame clones only, minus some. The V and J calls and clone size are taken from that table; D and trimming were inferred from the DNA. The repertoire holds under 300,000 clones, with 85% to 90% as singletons. During active infection, Seattle patients enrolled and were then monitored through disease. V lost 7 bases, J lost 1 base, and 7 bases lay in between. Germline V gives CDR1 LNHDA, CDR2 SQIVND (reference sequence). This CDR3 region has 12 residues.

This chain joins TRBV19 and TRBJ1-1, with unresolved D. This receptor was taken from a woman aged 25-40 years with COVID-19, enrolled during active disease. Sequencing was done on a sample of peripheral blood. The CDR3 DNA reads TGTGCCAGTATACTTGGGAACACTGAAGCTTTCTTT. It is translated as CASILGNTEAFF.